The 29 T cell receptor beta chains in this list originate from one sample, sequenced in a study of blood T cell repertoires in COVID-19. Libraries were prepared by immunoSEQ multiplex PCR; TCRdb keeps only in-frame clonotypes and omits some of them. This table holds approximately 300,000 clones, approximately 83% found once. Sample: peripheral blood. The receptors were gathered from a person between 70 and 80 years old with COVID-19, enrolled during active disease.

The CDR3 loop is CATSRDRGAGEQYF. The DNA for the CDR3 is TGTGCCACCAGCAGAGATCGGGGGGCGGGCGAGCAGTACTTC. The J gene is TRBJ2-7, the V gene TRBV15, with a tentative D call TRBD2 (7 bases). V was trimmed by 0 bases and J by 6 bases, leaving 12 bases between them. The CDR3 length is 14 residues. The germline CDR1 and CDR2 sequences are LNHNV and YYDKDF (reference sequence). Full variable domain (missing parts from reference TRBV15 and TRBJ2-7): DAMVIQNPRYQVTQFGKPVTLSCSQTLNHNVMYWYQQKSSQAPKLLFHYYDKDFNNEADTPDNFQSRRPNTSFCFLDIRSPGLGDTAMYLCATSRDRGAGEQYFGPGTRLTVT.

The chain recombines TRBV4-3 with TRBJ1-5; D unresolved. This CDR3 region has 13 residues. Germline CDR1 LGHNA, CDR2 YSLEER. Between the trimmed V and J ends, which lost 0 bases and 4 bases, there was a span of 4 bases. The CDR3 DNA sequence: TGCGCCAGCAGCCAAGACCAGAATCAGCCCCAGCATTTT. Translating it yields CASSQDQNQPQHF.

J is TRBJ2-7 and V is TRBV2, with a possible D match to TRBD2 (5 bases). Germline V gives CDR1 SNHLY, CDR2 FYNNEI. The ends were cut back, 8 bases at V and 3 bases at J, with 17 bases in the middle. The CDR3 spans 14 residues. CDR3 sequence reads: CASVGSRSGYEQYF. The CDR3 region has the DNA TGTGCCAGCGTGGGGAGTCGGTCAGGCTACGAGCAGTACTTC.

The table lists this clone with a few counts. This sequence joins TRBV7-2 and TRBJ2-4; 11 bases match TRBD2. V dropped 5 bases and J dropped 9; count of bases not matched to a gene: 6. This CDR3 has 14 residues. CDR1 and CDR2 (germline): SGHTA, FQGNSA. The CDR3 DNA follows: TGTGCCAGCAGCCCTAGGACTAGCGGGTCCATTCAGTACTTC. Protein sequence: CASSPRTSGSIQYF.

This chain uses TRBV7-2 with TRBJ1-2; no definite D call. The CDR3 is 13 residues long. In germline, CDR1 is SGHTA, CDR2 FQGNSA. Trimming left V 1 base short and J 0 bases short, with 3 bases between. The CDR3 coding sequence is TGTGCCAGCAGCTTAGGTACTAACTATGGCTACACCTTC. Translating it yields CASSLGTNYGYTF.

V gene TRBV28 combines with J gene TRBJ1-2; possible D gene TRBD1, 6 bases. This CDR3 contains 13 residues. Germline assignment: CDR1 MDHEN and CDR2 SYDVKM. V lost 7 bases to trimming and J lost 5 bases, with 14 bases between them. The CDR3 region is CASTLGGAYGYTF. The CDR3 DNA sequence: TGTGCCAGCACCTTAGGGGGGGCATATGGCTACACCTTC.

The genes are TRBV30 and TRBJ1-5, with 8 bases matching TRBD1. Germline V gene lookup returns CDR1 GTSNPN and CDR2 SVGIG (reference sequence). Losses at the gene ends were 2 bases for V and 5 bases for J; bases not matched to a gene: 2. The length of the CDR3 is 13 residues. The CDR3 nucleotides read TGTGCCTGGAGTATACAGGGGGATCAGCCCCAGCATTTT. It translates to CAWSIQGDQPQHF.

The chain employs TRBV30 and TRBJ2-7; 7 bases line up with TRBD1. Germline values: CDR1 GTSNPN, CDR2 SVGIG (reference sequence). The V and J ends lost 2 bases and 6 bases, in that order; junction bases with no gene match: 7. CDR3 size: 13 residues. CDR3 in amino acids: CAWSPLQGSEQYF. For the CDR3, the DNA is TGTGCCTGGAGTCCGCTACAGGGGAGCGAGCAGTACTTC.

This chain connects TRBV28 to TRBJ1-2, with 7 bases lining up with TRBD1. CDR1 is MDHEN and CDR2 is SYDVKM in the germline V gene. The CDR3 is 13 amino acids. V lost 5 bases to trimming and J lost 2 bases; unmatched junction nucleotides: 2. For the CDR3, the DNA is TGTGCCAGCAGTGGGGGACAGAACTATGGCTACACCTTC. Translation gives CASSGGQNYGYTF.

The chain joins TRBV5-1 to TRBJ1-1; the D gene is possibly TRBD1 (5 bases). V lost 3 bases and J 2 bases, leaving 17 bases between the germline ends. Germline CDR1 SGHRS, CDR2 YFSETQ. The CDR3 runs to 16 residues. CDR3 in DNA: TGCGCCAGCAGCTCTCAGACAGCGCAAGCCAACACTGAAGCTTTCTTT. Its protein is CASSSQTAQANTEAFF.

The CDR3 nucleotides read TGTGCCAGCAGCGCCACTTCCGGCGGGTCCCAAGTAGAGACCCAGTACTTC. This gives the protein CASSATSGGSQVETQYF. This chain links TRBV7-3 with TRBJ2-5; tentatively, D is TRBD2 (5 bases). The CDR3 runs 17 residues. V gave up 5 bases and J gave up 4 bases, with 23 bases separating them. CDR1 SGHTA and CDR2 FQGTGA come from the germline V gene. Variable domain in full (rest from reference TRBV7-3 and TRBJ2-5): GAGVSQTPSNKVTEKGKYVELRCDPISGHTALYWYRQSLGQGPEFLIYFQGTGAADDSGLPNDRFFAVRPEGSVSTLKIQRTERGDSAVYLCASSATSGGSQVETQYFGPGTRLLVL.

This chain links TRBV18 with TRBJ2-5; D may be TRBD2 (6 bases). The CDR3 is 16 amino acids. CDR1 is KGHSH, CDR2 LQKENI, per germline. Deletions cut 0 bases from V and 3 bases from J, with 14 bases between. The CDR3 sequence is CASSPPRSGVKETQYF. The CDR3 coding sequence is TGTGCCAGCTCACCACCGAGGTCGGGGGTAAAAGAGACCCAGTACTTC.

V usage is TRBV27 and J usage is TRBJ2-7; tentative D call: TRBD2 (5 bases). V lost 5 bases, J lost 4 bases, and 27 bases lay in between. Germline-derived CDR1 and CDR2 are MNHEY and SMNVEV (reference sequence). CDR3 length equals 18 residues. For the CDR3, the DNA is TGTGCCAGCAGTCGGTCGAAAACCTGGACGGCGGGTACTTACGAGCAGTACTTC. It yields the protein CASSRSKTWTAGTYEQYF.

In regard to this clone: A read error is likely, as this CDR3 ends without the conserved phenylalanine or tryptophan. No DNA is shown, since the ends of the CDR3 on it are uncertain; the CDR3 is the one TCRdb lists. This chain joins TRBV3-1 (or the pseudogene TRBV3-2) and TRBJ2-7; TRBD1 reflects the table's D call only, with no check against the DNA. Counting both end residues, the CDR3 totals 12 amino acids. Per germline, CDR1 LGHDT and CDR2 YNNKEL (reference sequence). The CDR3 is CASSQDPPGPES.

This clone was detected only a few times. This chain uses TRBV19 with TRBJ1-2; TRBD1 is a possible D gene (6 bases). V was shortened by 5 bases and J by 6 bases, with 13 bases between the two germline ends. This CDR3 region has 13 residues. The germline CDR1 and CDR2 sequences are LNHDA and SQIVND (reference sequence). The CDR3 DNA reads TGTGCCAGTAGTCATGGACAGCCGGATGGCTACACCTTC. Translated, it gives CASSHGQPDGYTF.

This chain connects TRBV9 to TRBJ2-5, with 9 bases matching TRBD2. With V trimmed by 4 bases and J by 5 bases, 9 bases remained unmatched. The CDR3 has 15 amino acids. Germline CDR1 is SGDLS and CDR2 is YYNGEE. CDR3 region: CASSSTGTSRETQYF. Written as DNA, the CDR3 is TGTGCCAGCAGCAGCACCGGGACTAGCCGGGAGACCCAGTACTTC.

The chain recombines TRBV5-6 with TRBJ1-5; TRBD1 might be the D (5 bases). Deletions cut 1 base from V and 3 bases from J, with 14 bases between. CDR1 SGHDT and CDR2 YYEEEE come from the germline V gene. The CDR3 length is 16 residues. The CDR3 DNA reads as TGTGCCAGCAGCTTGCAGCTGACAGATACCAATCAGCCCCAGCATTTT. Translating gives CASSLQLTDTNQPQHF.

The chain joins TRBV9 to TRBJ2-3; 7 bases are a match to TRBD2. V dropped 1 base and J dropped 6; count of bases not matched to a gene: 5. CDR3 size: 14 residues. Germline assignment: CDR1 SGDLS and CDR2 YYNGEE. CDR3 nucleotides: TGTGCCAGCAGCGTAATGACCGGGGGGGATACGCAGTATTTT. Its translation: CASSVMTGGDTQYF.

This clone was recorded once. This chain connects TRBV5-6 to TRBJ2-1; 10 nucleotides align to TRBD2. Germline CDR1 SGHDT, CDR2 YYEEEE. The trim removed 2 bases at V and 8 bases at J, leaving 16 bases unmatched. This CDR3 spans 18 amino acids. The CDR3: CASSLVLAGELRPDEQFF. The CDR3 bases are TGTGCCAGCAGCTTAGTGCTAGCGGGGGAACTCCGCCCCGATGAGCAGTTCTTC.

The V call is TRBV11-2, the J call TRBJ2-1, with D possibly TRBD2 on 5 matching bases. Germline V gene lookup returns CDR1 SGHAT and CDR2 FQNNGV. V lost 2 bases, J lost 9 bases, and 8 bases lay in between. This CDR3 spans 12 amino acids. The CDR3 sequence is CASSLRGGEQFF. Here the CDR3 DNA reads TGTGCCAGCAGCTTACGTGGAGGTGAGCAGTTCTTC.

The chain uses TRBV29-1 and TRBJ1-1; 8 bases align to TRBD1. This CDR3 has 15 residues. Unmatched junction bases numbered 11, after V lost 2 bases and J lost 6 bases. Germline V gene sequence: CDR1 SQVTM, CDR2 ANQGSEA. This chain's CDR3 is CSVERQGAGTAEAFF. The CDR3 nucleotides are TGCAGCGTTGAAAGGCAGGGGGCCGGCACGGCTGAAGCTTTCTTT.

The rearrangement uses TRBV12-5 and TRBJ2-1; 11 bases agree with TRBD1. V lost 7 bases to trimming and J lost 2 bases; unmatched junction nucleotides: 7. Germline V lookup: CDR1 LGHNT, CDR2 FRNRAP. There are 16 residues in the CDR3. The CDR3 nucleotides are TGTGCTAGTGCGATGGCGGGACAGGGGGCCTACAATGAGCAGTTCTTC. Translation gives CASAMAGQGAYNEQFF. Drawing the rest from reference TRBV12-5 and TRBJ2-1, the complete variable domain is DARVTQTPRHKVTEMGQEVTMRCQPILGHNTVFWYRQTMMQGLELLAYFRNRAPLDDSGMPKDRFSAEMPDATLATLKIQPSEPRDSAVYFCASAMAGQGAYNEQFFGPGTRLTVL.

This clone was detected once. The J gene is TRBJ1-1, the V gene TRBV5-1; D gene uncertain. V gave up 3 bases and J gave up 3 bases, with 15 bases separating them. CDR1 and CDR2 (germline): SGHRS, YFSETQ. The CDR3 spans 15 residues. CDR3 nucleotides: TGCGCCAGCAGCTCCCCGTCGGGTATCGACACTGAAGCTTTCTTT. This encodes CASSSPSGIDTEAFF.

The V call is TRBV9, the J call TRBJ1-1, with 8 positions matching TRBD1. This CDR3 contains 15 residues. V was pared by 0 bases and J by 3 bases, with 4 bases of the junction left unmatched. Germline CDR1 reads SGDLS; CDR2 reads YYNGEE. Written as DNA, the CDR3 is TGTGCCAGCAGCGTAGAGCAGGGGGCGGACACTGAAGCTTTCTTT. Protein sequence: CASSVEQGADTEAFF.

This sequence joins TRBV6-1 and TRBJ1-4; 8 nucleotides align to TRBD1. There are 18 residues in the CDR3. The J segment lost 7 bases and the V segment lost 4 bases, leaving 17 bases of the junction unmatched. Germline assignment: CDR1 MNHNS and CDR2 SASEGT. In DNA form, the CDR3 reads TGTGCCAGCAGTGCAGCCGGGACAGGCATTGGTGGCGGTGAAAAACTGTTTTTT. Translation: CASSAAGTGIGGGEKLFF.

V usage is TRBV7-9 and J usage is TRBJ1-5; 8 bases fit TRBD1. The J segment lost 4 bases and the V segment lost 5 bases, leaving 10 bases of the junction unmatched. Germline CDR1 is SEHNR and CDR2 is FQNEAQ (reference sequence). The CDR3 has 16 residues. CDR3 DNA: TGTGCCAGCAGCCCCCACAGACAGGGGAATAATCAGCCCCAGCATTTT. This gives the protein CASSPHRQGNNQPQHF.

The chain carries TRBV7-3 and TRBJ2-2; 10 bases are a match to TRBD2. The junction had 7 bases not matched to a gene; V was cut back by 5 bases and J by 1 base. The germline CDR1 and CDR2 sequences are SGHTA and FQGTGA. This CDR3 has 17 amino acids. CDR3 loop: CASSRSPSGGNTGELFF. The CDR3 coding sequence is TGTGCCAGCAGCCGATCCCCTAGCGGGGGGAACACCGGGGAGCTGTTTTTT.

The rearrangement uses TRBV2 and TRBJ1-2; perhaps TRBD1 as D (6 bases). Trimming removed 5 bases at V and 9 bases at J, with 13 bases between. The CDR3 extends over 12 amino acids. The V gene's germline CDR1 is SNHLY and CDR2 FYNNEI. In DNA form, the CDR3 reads TGTGCCAGCAGTCAGGACAGTCGTAGCTACACCTTC. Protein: CASSQDSRSYTF.

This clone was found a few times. DNA of the CDR3: TGTGCCAGCAGCCTCTACCAGGCCGCCCACAATGAGCAGTTCTTC. Translation gives CASSLYQAAHNEQFF. V usage is TRBV5-5 and J usage is TRBJ2-1; no clear D. Germline V gene sequence: CDR1 SGHKS, CDR2 YYEKEE (reference sequence). Trimming left V 4 bases short and J 5 bases short, with 16 bases between. The CDR3 consists of 15 residues.